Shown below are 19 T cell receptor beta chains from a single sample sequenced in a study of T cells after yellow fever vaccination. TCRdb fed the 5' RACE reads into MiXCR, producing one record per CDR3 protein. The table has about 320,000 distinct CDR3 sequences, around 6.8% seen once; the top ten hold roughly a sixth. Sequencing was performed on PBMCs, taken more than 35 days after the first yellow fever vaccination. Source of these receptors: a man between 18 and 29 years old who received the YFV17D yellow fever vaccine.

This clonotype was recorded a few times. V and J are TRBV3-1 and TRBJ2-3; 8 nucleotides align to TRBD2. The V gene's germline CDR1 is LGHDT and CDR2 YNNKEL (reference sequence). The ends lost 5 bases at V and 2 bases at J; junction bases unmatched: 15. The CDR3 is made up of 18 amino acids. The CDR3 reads CASSSNAVAGSPTDTQYF. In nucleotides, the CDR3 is TGTGCCAGCAGCTCGAACGCGGTAGCGGGGAGTCCCACAGATACGCAGTATTTT.

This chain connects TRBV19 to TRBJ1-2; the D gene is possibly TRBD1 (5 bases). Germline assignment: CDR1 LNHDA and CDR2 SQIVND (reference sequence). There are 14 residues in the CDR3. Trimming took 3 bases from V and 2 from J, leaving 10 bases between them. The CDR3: CASSIMGGNYGYTF. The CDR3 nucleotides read TGTGCCAGTAGTATCATGGGGGGAAACTATGGCTACACCTTC.

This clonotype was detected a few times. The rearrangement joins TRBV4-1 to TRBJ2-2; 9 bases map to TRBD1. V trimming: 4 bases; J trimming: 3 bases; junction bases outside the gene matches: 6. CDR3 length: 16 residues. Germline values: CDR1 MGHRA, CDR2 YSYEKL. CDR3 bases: TGCGCCAGCAGCCCACAGGGGGCCAAGGACACCGGGGAGCTGTTTTTT. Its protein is CASSPQGAKDTGELFF.

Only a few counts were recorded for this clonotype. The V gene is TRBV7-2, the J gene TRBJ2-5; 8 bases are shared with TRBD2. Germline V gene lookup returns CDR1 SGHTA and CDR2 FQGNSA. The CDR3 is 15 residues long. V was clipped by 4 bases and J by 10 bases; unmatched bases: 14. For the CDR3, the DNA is TGTGCCAGCAGCTACAGCGGCCCGCGGGGGGCGGTCCAGTACTTC. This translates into CASSYSGPRGAVQYF.

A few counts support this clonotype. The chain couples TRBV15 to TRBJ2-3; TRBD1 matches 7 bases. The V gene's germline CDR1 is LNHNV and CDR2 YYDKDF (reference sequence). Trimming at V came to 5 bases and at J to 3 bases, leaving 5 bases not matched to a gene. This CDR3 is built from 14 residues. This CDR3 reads CATSPRTGTDTQYF. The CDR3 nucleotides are TGTGCCACCAGCCCACGGACAGGAACAGATACGCAGTATTTT.

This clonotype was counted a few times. The chain's CDR3 is CASSLVGGGDEQFF. The CDR3 DNA sequence: TGCGCCAGCAGCTTGGTCGGGGGGGGCGATGAGCAGTTCTTC. The chain joins TRBV5-1 to TRBJ2-1, with 8 nucleotides matching TRBD2. The V gene end was trimmed by 0 bases and the J gene end by 8 bases; junction bases not matched to a gene: 4. This CDR3 spans 14 amino acids. CDR1 SGHRS and CDR2 YFSETQ come from the germline V gene.

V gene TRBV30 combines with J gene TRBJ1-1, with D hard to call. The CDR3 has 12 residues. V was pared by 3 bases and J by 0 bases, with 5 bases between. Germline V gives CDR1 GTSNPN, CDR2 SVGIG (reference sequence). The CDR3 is CAWSGVNTEAFF. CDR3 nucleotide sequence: TGTGCCTGGAGCGGGGTGAACACTGAAGCTTTCTTT.

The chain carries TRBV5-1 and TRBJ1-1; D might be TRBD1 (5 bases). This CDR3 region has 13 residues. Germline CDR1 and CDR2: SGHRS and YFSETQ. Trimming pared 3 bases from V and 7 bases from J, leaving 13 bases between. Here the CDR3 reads CASSYTGEGEAFF. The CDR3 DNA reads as TGCGCCAGCAGCTATACGGGGGAGGGTGAAGCTTTCTTT.

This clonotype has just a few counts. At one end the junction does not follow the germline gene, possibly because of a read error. The CDR3 reads CARSLGLDYEQYF. The CDR3 nucleotides read TGTGCCAGGAGCTTGGGGCTCGACTACGAGCAGTACTTC. The chain has TRBV5-3 and TRBJ2-7, with a tentative D call TRBD1 (5 bases). TRBV5-3 is identified as an open reading frame with a role that is uncertain. The length of the CDR3 is 13 residues.

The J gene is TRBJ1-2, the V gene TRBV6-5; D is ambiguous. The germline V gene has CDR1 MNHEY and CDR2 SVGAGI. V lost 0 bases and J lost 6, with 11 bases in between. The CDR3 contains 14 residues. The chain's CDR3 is CASSYSVGVDGYTF. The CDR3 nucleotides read TGTGCCAGCAGTTACTCAGTAGGAGTCGATGGCTACACCTTC.

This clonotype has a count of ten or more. Written as DNA, the CDR3 is TGTGCCAGCAGTTTCTGGTCCCAGGGAGAGACCCAGTACTTC. It is translated as CASSFWSQGETQYF. The genes are TRBV12-3 or TRBV12-4 and TRBJ2-5, with TRBD1 as a possible D gene (5 bases). V lost 3 bases and J 4 bases, leaving 12 bases between the germline ends. The CDR3 is made up of 14 amino acids.

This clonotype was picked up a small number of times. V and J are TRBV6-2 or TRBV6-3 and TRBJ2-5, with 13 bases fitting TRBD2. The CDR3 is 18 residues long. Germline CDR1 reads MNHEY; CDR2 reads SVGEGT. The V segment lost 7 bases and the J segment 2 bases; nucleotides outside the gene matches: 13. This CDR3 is CASTPNGGLAGKQETQYF. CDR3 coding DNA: TGTGCCAGCACCCCTAATGGGGGACTAGCGGGGAAACAAGAGACCCAGTACTTC.

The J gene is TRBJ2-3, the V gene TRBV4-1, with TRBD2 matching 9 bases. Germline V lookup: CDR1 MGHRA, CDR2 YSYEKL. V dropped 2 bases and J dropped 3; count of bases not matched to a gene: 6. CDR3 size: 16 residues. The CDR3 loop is CASSQYGGGATDTQYF. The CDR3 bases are TGCGCCAGCAGCCAATATGGCGGGGGGGCGACAGATACGCAGTATTTT.

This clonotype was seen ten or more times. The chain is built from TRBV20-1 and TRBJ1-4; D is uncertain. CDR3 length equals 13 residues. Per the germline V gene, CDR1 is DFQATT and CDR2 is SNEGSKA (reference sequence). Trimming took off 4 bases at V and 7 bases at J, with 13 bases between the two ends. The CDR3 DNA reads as TGCAGTGCTAAGGGCAGGACGAGTGAAAAACTGTTTTTT. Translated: CSAKGRTSEKLFF.

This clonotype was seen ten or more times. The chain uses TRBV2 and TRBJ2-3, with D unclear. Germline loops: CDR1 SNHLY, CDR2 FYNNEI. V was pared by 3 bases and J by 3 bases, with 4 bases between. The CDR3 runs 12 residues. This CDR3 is CASSDWTDTQYF. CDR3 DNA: TGTGCCAGCAGTGACTGGACAGATACGCAGTATTTT.

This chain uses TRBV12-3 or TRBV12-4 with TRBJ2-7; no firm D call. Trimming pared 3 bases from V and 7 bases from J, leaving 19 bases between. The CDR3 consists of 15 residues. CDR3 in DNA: TGTGCCAGCAGTTTCGCCTTGGGCCGGCTTTGGGAGCAGTACTTC. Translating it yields CASSFALGRLWEQYF.

The CDR3 loop is CASSLRRVSTDTQYF. Written as DNA, the CDR3 is TGTGCCAGCAGCTTAAGAAGGGTTTCGACAGATACGCAGTATTTT. The gene calls are TRBV7-2 and TRBJ2-3, with D unclear. The CDR3 is made up of 15 amino acids. The germline V gene encodes CDR1 SGHTA and CDR2 FQGNSA. V was cut by 2 bases and J by 3 bases, with 12 bases left in between.

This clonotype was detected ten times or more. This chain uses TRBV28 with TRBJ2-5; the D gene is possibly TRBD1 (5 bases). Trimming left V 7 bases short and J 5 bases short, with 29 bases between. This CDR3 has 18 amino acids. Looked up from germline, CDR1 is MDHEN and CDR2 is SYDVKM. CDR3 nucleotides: TGTGCCAGCACCTTCCGTTCAGGGTCAGGGTGGGCTGGGGAGACCCAGTACTTC. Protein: CASTFRSGSGWAGETQYF.

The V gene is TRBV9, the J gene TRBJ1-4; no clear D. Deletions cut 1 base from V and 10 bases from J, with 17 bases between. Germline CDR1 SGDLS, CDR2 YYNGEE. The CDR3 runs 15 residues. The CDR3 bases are TGTGCCAGCAGCGTAAGCTCGTTTGCGGGTGTAAAACTGTTTTTT. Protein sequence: CASSVSSFAGVKLFF.